Following are 28 T cell receptor beta chains from one sample sequenced in a study of glioma-infiltrating T cells after dendritic cell vaccination. Documented time point: after dendritic cell vaccination, including at tumor progression/relapse. Assay: immunoSEQ multiplex PCR; the TCRdb copy retains only in-frame clones and omits some. In the table there are fewer than 65,000 clones, around 89% of which are singletons. The sequences come from blood, collected after dendritic cell vaccination. The source is a human donor with glioblastoma.

V is TRBV6-6 and J is TRBJ2-7, with 10 bases aligning to TRBD2. With 5 bases clipped from V and 2 bases from J, the junction kept 9 bases outside the gene matches. CDR3 length: 16 residues. Per germline, CDR1 MNHNY and CDR2 SVGAGI (reference sequence). Here the CDR3 reads CASSTAGGRFTYEQYF. CDR3 bases: TGTGCCAGCAGTACAGCGGGAGGGAGGTTCACCTACGAGCAGTACTTC.

The chain is built from TRBV7-6 and TRBJ1-1, with a weak D call TRBD1 (6 bases). This CDR3 is built from 13 residues. Trimming stripped 5 bases from V and 4 bases from J, with 11 bases between. Looked up from germline, CDR1 is SGHVS and CDR2 is FNYEAQ. The CDR3 protein is CASSQGGGTEAFF. DNA of the CDR3: TGTGCCAGCAGCCAAGGGGGGGGCACTGAAGCTTTCTTT. The full variable domain, rest sourced from reference TRBV7-6 and TRBJ1-1, is GAGVSQSPRYKVTKRGQDVALRCDPISGHVSLYWYRQALGQGPEFLTYFNYEAQQDKSGLPNDRFSAERPEGSISTLTIQRTEQRDSAMYRCASSQGGGTEAFFGQGTRLTVV.

V usage is TRBV19 and J usage is TRBJ2-1, with a possible D match to TRBD2 (7 bases). V shed 4 bases and J shed 3 bases, with 19 bases lying between them. CDR3 size: 17 residues. Germline V gene lookup returns CDR1 LNHDA and CDR2 SQIVND (reference sequence). The CDR3 nucleotides read TGTGCCAGTAGTAAAGGGGGGGGGCGGGAGCTCTACAATGAGCAGTTCTTC. It yields the protein CASSKGGGRELYNEQFF.

The rearrangement uses TRBV30 and TRBJ2-2; 8 positions agree with TRBD1. This CDR3 is 14 amino acids long. From germline, CDR1 is GTSNPN and CDR2 SVGIG (reference sequence). V lost 0 bases to trimming and J lost 4 bases; unmatched junction nucleotides: 1. CDR3 nucleotides: TGTGCCTGGAGTGTTACAGGGGGCACCGGGGAGCTGTTTTTT. This encodes CAWSVTGGTGELFF.

The chain uses TRBV30 and TRBJ1-5; D gene ambiguous. Germline V gene lookup returns CDR1 GTSNPN and CDR2 SVGIG (reference sequence). The CDR3 loop spans 16 amino acids. The germline V and J ends were trimmed by 2 bases and 0 bases, with 14 bases remaining between them. CDR3 DNA: TGTGCCTGGAGTTTGAGAGGGTGGGATAGCAATCAGCCCCAGCATTTT. This codes for CAWSLRGWDSNQPQHF.

The V and J genes are TRBV7-9 and TRBJ1-5; unclear D gene. Deletions cut 0 bases from V and 7 bases from J, with 7 bases between. This CDR3 comprises 13 residues. Germline values: CDR1 SEHNR, CDR2 FQNEAQ (reference sequence). The CDR3 reads CASSLALGQPQHF. CDR3 DNA sequence: TGTGCCAGCAGCTTAGCGCTGGGCCAGCCCCAGCATTTT.

This clone was recorded a few times. The J gene is TRBJ2-1, the V gene TRBV4-1, with D perhaps TRBD2 (5 bases). The CDR3 consists of 17 residues. Germline loops: CDR1 MGHRA, CDR2 YSYEKL. Trimming took off 0 bases at V and 2 bases at J, with 14 bases between the two ends. The chain's CDR3 is CASSQDHRGRTYNEQFF. The CDR3 DNA sequence: TGCGCCAGCAGCCAAGATCATCGCGGGCGGACCTACAATGAGCAGTTCTTC.

J is TRBJ1-2 and V is TRBV28; 11 bases are a match to TRBD1. V dropped 9 bases and J dropped 3; count of bases not matched to a gene: 12. Looked up from germline, CDR1 is MDHEN and CDR2 is SYDVKM. This CDR3 is built from 16 residues. The CDR3 bases are TGTGCCAGTCTTTCAGGACAGGGGGCAGGGGACTATGGCTACACCTTC. Amino acid sequence: CASLSGQGAGDYGYTF.

In this sample, this clone turned up once. The chain links TRBV4-2 to TRBJ1-2, with D possibly matching TRBD1 (5 bases). The germline V gene encodes CDR1 LGHNA and CDR2 YNFKEQ. This CDR3 is 15 amino acids long. With 1 base removed from V and 3 bases from J, the gap between germline ends came to 12 bases. CDR3 protein: CASSQGDSRDYGYTF. DNA of the CDR3: TGTGCCAGCAGCCAAGGGGATTCCAGGGACTATGGCTACACCTTC.

This clone appeared once. The rearrangement uses TRBV7-3 and TRBJ2-3, with 7 bases aligning to TRBD1. With 5 bases clipped from V and 9 bases from J, the junction kept 8 bases outside the gene matches. CDR3 size: 13 residues. Looked up from germline, CDR1 is SGHTA and CDR2 is FQGTGA. CDR3 protein: CASSANRGKTQYF. The CDR3 DNA reads TGTGCCAGCAGCGCCAACAGGGGAAAGACGCAGTATTTT.

The chain is built from TRBV9 and TRBJ2-7; 8 bases line up with TRBD2. Looked up from germline, CDR1 is SGDLS and CDR2 is YYNGEE. CDR3 length equals 14 residues. Unmatched junction bases numbered 3, after V lost 3 bases and J lost 1 base. The DNA for the CDR3 is TGTGCCAGCAGCGGGACTAGCAATTCCTACGAGCAGTACTTC. Its translation: CASSGTSNSYEQYF.

V is TRBV28 and J is TRBJ1-5, with a possible D match to TRBD1 (5 bases). There are 12 residues in the CDR3. Trimming took 4 bases from V and 9 from J, leaving 10 bases between them. Germline V gives CDR1 MDHEN, CDR2 SYDVKM. This CDR3 is CASSSSRGPQHF. The CDR3, as DNA: TGTGCCAGCAGTTCTTCAAGGGGGCCCCAGCATTTT.

The DNA of the CDR3 is TGTGCCAGCAGCTTCGATTTTGGGTCAGGGGCGAACACTGAAGCTTTCTTT. It is translated as CASSFDFGSGANTEAFF. The rearrangement links TRBV5-4 to TRBJ1-1; TRBD1 is a possible D gene (6 bases). The germline gives CDR1 SGHNT, CDR2 YYREEE (reference sequence). The V end was cut by 2 bases, the J end by 1 base, with 18 bases between. The CDR3 runs to 17 residues.

V is TRBV7-6 and J is TRBJ1-1, with no clear D. The CDR3 has 15 amino acids. Germline V CDR1 and CDR2: SGHVS, FNYEAQ. The germline V and J ends were trimmed by 6 bases and 1 base, with 15 bases remaining between them. The CDR3: CASRLTGVRNTEAFF. CDR3 nucleotides: TGTGCCAGCAGGCTCACCGGGGTTCGGAACACTGAAGCTTTCTTT.

The chain joins TRBV6-4 to TRBJ1-1, with 8 bases aligning to TRBD1. V trimming: 6 bases; J trimming: 10 bases; junction bases outside the gene matches: 13. Germline loops: CDR1 MRHNA, CDR2 SNTAGT. The length of the CDR3 is 14 residues. CDR3 nucleotide sequence: TGTGCCAGCAGCCCTACGCCCGGACAGGGAGGAGCTTTCTTT. Its protein is CASSPTPGQGGAFF.

This chain uses TRBV5-1 with TRBJ2-7, with D maybe TRBD1 (5 bases). V gave up 3 bases and J gave up 5 bases, with 12 bases separating them. The CDR3 is made up of 13 amino acids. Germline V gene data show CDR1 as SGHRS and CDR2 as YFSETQ. The CDR3 sequence is CASSSTDSNEQYF. The CDR3 bases are TGCGCCAGCAGCTCGACAGATTCGAACGAGCAGTACTTC. Drawing the rest from reference TRBV5-1 and TRBJ2-7, the complete variable domain is KAGVTQTPRYLIKTRGQQVTLSCSPISGHRSVSWYQQTPGQGLQFLFEYFSETQRNKGNFPGRFSGRQFSNSRSEMNVSTLELGDSALYLCASSSTDSNEQYFGPGTRLTVT.

The V call is TRBV18, the J call TRBJ2-3, with D unclear. The CDR3 is 14 amino acids. CDR1 is KGHSH and CDR2 is LQKENI in the germline V gene. Deletions cut 7 bases from V and 1 base from J, with 12 bases between. This CDR3 is CASFPRQGTDTQYF. As DNA, the CDR3 is TGTGCCAGCTTCCCCCGTCAGGGCACAGATACGCAGTATTTT.

This chain connects TRBV28 to TRBJ2-5; 14 nucleotides agree with TRBD2. After removal of 5 bases from V and 5 bases from J, the junction contained 10 bases not matched to a gene. CDR3 length equals 17 residues. Germline loops: CDR1 MDHEN, CDR2 SYDVKM. The DNA of the CDR3 is TGTGCCAGCAGTCGGCCGGGACTAGCGGGAGTTGTGGAGACCCAGTACTTC. This translates into CASSRPGLAGVVETQYF.

The chain links TRBV15 to TRBJ1-2; 10 nucleotides line up with TRBD1. J gave up 5 bases and V 5 bases, and 14 bases lay outside the gene matches. This CDR3 is built from 17 residues. The germline V gene encodes CDR1 LNHNV and CDR2 YYDKDF (reference sequence). In DNA, the CDR3 is TGTGCCACCAGCGGGCCTAGACAGGGGGCAACGAGGTATGGCTACACCTTC. Its protein is CATSGPRQGATRYGYTF.

The chain joins TRBV30 to TRBJ2-1; the D gene is possibly TRBD1 (6 bases). Germline V gene sequence: CDR1 GTSNPN, CDR2 SVGIG (reference sequence). V was trimmed by 5 bases and J by 7 bases, leaving 24 bases between them. There are 16 residues in the CDR3. The CDR3 reads CAWGNPREKRGNEQFF. In DNA, the CDR3 is TGTGCCTGGGGTAACCCCAGGGAGAAGAGGGGGAATGAGCAGTTCTTC.

This chain joins TRBV5-4 and TRBJ2-3; TRBD2 matches 8 bases. The CDR3 has 15 residues. Per the germline V gene, CDR1 is SGHNT and CDR2 is YYREEE (reference sequence). After removal of 1 base from V and 2 bases from J, the junction contained 3 bases not matched to a gene. DNA for the CDR3: TGTGCCAGCAGCTTGACTAGCGGCCCCACAGATACGCAGTATTTT. It translates to CASSLTSGPTDTQYF.

The chain is built from TRBV13 and TRBJ1-3; 9 positions agree with TRBD1. The CDR3 runs to 15 residues. Trimming cost V 3 bases and J 4 bases; bases outside gene matches: 4. Germline V gene lookup returns CDR1 PRHDT and CDR2 FYEKMQ (reference sequence). The CDR3 DNA follows: TGTGCCAGCAGCTTCCCTACAGGGGGCGGAAACACCATATATTTT. It is translated as CASSFPTGGGNTIYF.

The gene calls are TRBV28 and TRBJ2-7; 8 positions match TRBD2. This CDR3 spans 14 amino acids. In germline, CDR1 is MDHEN, CDR2 SYDVKM. With 7 bases clipped from V and 6 bases from J, the junction kept 11 bases outside the gene matches. CDR3 amino acids: CASTGTSRFSEQYF. The CDR3 DNA follows: TGTGCCAGCACCGGGACTAGTCGGTTTAGCGAGCAGTACTTC.

This clone has a handful of counts. V and J are TRBV13 and TRBJ1-3; D call uncertain. The CDR3 is made up of 15 amino acids. Trimming removed 4 bases at V and 0 bases at J, with 10 bases between. Germline CDR1 and CDR2: PRHDT and FYEKMQ (reference sequence). The CDR3 DNA follows: TGTGCCAGCAGCTCATCAGGCCCCTCTGGAAACACCATATATTTT. Translating gives CASSSSGPSGNTIYF.

The chain links TRBV30 to TRBJ1-2; D gene uncertain. Trimming shortened V by 0 bases and J by 5 bases, and 7 bases separated the two germline ends. The CDR3 extends over 12 amino acids. CDR1 GTSNPN and CDR2 SVGIG come from the germline V gene (reference sequence). CDR3 coding DNA: TGTGCCTGGAGTGTTTCGGTTTATGGCTACACCTTC. It specifies CAWSVSVYGYTF.

The gene calls are TRBV7-9 and TRBJ1-2, with no clear D. Deletions cut 2 bases from V and 4 bases from J, with 8 bases between. The germline V gene has CDR1 SEHNR and CDR2 FQNEAQ (reference sequence). CDR3 length: 13 residues. The CDR3 reads CASSLSWSYGYTF. The CDR3 DNA reads TGTGCCAGCAGCTTAAGTTGGAGCTATGGCTACACCTTC.

The V and J genes are TRBV27 and TRBJ1-1; tentative D call: TRBD1 (5 bases). In germline, CDR1 is MNHEY, CDR2 SMNVEV (reference sequence). This CDR3 spans 15 amino acids. The V end was cut by 0 bases, the J end by 5 bases, with 13 bases between. CDR3 DNA sequence: TGTGCCAGCAGTTTATCAACAGGAGGAGGGACTGAAGCTTTCTTT. This encodes CASSLSTGGGTEAFF.

The chain links TRBV10-3 to TRBJ1-1, with 9 nucleotides matching TRBD1. V was clipped by 3 bases and J by 0 bases; unmatched bases: 2. The germline V gene has CDR1 ENHRY and CDR2 SYGVKD. The CDR3 runs to 15 residues. The CDR3 nucleotides read TGTGCCATCAGTGAAAGACAGGGGGTGAACACTGAAGCTTTCTTT. Its translation: CAISERQGVNTEAFF.